This record looks at one T cell receptor beta chain sequence and its context. This sample was taken from a study of CD8 T cells in Susac syndrome. With random hexamers, reverse transcription was performed on about 0.5 to 1 ug of RNA. Via MiXCR, TCRdb re-called the immunoSEQ multiplex PCR reads, giving one row per CDR3 protein. The repertoire holds about 210,000 distinct CDR3 sequences, with 95% as singletons. The V end lost 8 bases, the J end lost 5 bases, and 6 bases lay between the germline ends. There are 10 residues in the CDR3. TCR beta sequences were obtained from blood CD8+ and CD4+ T cells. The authors negatively isolated CD8+ and CD4+ T cells and FACS-enriched TEMRA cells.

Sequenced sample: CD4+ T cells from PBMCs. The chain has TRBV12-3 or TRBV12-4 and TRBJ1-1; D gene unclear. This sequence was found in a human donor with multiple sclerosis. CDR3: CASGRTEAFF. CDR3 nucleotide sequence: TGTGCCAGCGGCCGGACTGAAGCTTTCTTT.